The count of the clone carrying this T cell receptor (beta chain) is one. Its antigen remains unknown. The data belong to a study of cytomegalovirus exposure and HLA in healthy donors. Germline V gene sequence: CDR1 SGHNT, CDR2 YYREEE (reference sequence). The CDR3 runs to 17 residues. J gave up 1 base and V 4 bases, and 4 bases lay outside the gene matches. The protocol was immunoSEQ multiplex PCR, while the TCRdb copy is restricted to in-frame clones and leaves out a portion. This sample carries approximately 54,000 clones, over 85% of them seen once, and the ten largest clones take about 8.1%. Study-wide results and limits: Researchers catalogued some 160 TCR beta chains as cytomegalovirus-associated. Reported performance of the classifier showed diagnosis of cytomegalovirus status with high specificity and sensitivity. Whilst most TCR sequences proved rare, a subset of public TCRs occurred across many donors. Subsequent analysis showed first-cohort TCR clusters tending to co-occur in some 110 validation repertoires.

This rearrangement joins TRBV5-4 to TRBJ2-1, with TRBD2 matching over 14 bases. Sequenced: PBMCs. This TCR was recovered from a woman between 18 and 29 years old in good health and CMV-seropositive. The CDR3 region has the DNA TGTGCCAGCAGCCGCGGGACTAGCGGGGGATCCTACAATGAGCAGTTCTTC. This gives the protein CASSRGTSGGSYNEQFF.